Below, 9 T cell receptor beta chains from the same sample are listed, as sequenced in a study of T-cell memory formation after mild COVID-19. TCRdb reanalysed the 5' RACE reads using MiXCR and keeps one entry per CDR3 protein. Of 50,000 or so distinct CDR3 sequences in the sample, roughly 25% were seen once. The sequenced material came from PBMCs or a T cell subset sorted from them (not recorded which). The receptors were sampled from a man aged 18 to 29 who had mild COVID-19 (a few samples of this study predate the infection). Cell type and time point are not known.

The genes are TRBV15 and TRBJ2-3; D possibly corresponds to TRBD2 (6 bases). The V gene's germline CDR1 is LNHNV and CDR2 YYDKDF (reference sequence). With 5 bases removed from V and 0 bases from J, the gap between germline ends came to 12 bases. The CDR3 is 15 amino acids. CDR3 sequence (DNA): TGTGCCACCAGCGGAGGGGACGGAAGCACAGATACGCAGTATTTT. Translated: CATSGGDGSTDTQYF.

There are many counts of this clonotype. This chain links TRBV29-1 with TRBJ2-1; 7 bases fit TRBD1. There are 14 residues in the CDR3. Germline V gene data show CDR1 as SQVTM and CDR2 as ANQGSEA. The CDR3 sequence: CSLIGTDSYNEQFF. CDR3 bases: TGCAGTCTAATAGGGACAGACTCCTACAATGAGCAGTTCTTC.

V usage is TRBV21-1 and J usage is TRBJ1-5; the D call of TRBD1 is as the table states it, not checked on the DNA. TRBV21-1 is labeled a pseudogene. This CDR3 region has 18 residues. The CDR3 sequence: CASSKENGEDRGNQPQHF. The DNA for the CDR3 is TGTGCCAGCAGCAAAGAAAACGGCGAGGACAGGGGAAATCAGCCCCAGCATTTT.

The chain links TRBV12-3 or TRBV12-4 to TRBJ2-7, with 10 bases identical to TRBD1. The CDR3 contains 16 residues. The trim removed 2 bases at V and 7 bases at J, leaving 11 bases unmatched. The CDR3 nucleotides are TGTGCCAGCAGTTTACCCGGGACAGGGGAAGGAATGGAGCAGTACTTC. This codes for CASSLPGTGEGMEQYF.

The chain links TRBV7-3 to TRBJ2-3; 9 nucleotides match TRBD2. Trimming at V came to 2 bases and at J to 1 base, leaving 7 bases not matched to a gene. The germline V gene has CDR1 SGHTA and CDR2 FQGTGA. The CDR3 is 17 residues long. This CDR3 reads CASSLGSSGVGTDTQYF. For the CDR3, the DNA is TGTGCCAGCAGCTTAGGCTCTAGCGGGGTGGGCACAGATACGCAGTATTTT.

The chain employs TRBV6-1 and TRBJ1-6; D possibly corresponds to TRBD1 (5 bases). CDR3 length: 14 amino acids. Germline CDR1 and CDR2: MNHNS and SASEGT. Trimming took off 2 bases at V and 7 bases at J, with 9 bases between the two ends. CDR3 protein: CASSELGGNSPLHF. The CDR3 coding sequence is TGTGCCAGCAGTGAACTTGGGGGGAATTCACCCCTCCACTTT.

This clonotype was observed a few times. J is TRBJ2-7 and V is TRBV19, with D maybe TRBD2 (6 bases). This CDR3 contains 13 residues. Between the trimmed V and J ends, which lost 6 bases and 5 bases, there was a span of 14 bases. The germline V gene encodes CDR1 LNHDA and CDR2 SQIVND (reference sequence). The DNA of the CDR3 is TGTGCCAGTAGCGCCGGGACTTTCAACGAGCAGTACGTC. It is translated as CASSAGTFNEQYV.

This clonotype came up a few times. The CDR3 coding sequence is TGTGCCAGCAGCGCCGGGACAGGGGCCTACGAGCAGTACGTC. It codes for CASSAGTGAYEQYV. The rearrangement links TRBV6-5 to TRBJ2-7, with TRBD1 matching 10 bases. The J segment lost 2 bases and the V segment lost 6 bases, leaving 4 bases of the junction unmatched. Germline CDR1 MNHEY, CDR2 SVGAGI. The CDR3 is 14 residues long.

This clonotype was picked up many times. The gene calls are TRBV6-6 and TRBJ1-4; the D gene is possibly TRBD1 (5 bases). CDR3 length: 16 amino acids. V shed 2 bases and J shed 0 bases, with 10 bases lying between them. Germline CDR1 and CDR2: MNHNY and SVGAGI (reference sequence). CDR3 bases: TGTGCCAGCAGTTACACGGGGGTTGCAACTAATGAAAAACTGTTTTTT. Protein sequence: CASSYTGVATNEKLFF.